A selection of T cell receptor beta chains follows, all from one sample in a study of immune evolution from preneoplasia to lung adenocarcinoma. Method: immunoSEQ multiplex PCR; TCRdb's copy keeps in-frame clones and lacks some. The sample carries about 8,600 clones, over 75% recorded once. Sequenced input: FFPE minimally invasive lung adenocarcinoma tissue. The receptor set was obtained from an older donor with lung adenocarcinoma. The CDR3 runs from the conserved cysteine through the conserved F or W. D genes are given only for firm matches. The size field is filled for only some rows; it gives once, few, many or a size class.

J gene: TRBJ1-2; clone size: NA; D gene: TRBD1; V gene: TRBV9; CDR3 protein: CASSVNQGASGYTF; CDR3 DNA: TGTGCCAGCAGCGTTAATCAGGGGGCCTCTGGCTACACCTTC
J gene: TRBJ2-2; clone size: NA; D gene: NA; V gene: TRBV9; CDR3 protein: CASSPRGAGNTGELFF; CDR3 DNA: TGTGCCAGCAGCCCCCGAGGGGCGGGGAACACCGGGGAGCTGTTTTTT
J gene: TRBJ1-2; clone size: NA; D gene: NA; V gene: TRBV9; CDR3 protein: CASSVGQGRYGYTF; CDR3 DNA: TGTGCCAGCAGCGTAGGGCAGGGGCGCTATGGCTACACCTTC
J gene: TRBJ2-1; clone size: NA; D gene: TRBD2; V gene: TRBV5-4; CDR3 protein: CASSRRLAGGLYNEQFF; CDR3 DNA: TGTGCCAGCAGCCGAAGACTAGCGGGAGGGCTGTACAATGAGCAGTTCTTC
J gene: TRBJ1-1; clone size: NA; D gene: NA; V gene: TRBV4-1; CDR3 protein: CASSRGASTEAFF; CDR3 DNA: TGCGCCAGCAGCCGGGGGGCAAGCACTGAAGCTTTCTTT
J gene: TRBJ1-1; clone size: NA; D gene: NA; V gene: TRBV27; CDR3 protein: CASSVNLNTKAFF; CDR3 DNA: TGTGCCAGCAGTGTAAACCTGAACACTAAAGCTTTCTTT
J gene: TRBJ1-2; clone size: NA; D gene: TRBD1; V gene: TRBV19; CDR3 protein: CASSIYGQGTYGYTF; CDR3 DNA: TGTGCCAGTAGTATCTACGGACAGGGGACCTATGGCTACACCTTC
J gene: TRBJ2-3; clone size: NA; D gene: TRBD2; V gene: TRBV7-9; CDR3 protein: CASSRLAGGPDTQYF; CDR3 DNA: TGTGCCAGCAGCCGACTAGCGGGAGGACCAGATACGCAGTATTTT
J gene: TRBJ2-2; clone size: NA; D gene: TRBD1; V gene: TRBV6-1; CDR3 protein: CASSALGQGLNTGELFF; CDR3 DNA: TGTGCCAGCAGTGCTTTGGGACAGGGGCTCAACACCGGGGAGCTGTTTTTT
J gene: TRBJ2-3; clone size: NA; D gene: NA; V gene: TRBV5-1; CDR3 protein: CASSTWDSRDTQYF; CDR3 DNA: TGCGCCAGCAGCACCTGGGACTCCCGAGATACGCAGTATTTT
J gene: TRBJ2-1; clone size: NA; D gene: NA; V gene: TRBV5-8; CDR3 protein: CASSFTGEVLARHNEQFF; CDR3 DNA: TGTGCCAGCAGCTTTACAGGGGAAGTTCTAGCGAGACACAATGAGCAGTTCTTC
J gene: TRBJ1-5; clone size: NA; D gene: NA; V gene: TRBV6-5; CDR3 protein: CASSQSRSNQPQHF; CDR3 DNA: TGTGCCAGCAGCCAGAGCAGAAGCAATCAGCCCCAGCATTTT
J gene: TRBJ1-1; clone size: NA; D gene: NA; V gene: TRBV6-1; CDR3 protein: CASSEGSYELADTEAFF; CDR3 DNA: TGTGCCAGCAGTGAAGGGTCCTACGAACTGGCGGACACTGAAGCTTTCTTT
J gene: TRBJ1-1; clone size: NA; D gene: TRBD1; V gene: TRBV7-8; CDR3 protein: CASSLTGQGVTEAFF; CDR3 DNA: TGTGCCAGCAGCTTAACCGGACAGGGGGTCACTGAAGCTTTCTTT
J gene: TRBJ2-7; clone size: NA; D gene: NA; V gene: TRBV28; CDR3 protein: CASAHRHRYEQYF; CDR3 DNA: TGTGCCAGCGCCCACCGTCACAGATACGAGCAGTACTTC
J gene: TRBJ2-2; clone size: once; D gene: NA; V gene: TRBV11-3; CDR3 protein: CASSPGSGELFF; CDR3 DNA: TGTGCCAGCAGCCCCGGGTCCGGGGAGCTGTTTTTT
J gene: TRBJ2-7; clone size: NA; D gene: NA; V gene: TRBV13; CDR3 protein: CASSLNLGTAREQYF; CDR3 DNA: TGTGCCAGCAGCTTAAACCTCGGGACGGCTAGGGAGCAGTACTTC
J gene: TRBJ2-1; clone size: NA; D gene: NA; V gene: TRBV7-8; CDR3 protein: CASSLRDTVYNEQFF; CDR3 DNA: TGTGCCAGCAGCTTGCGGGACACCGTCTACAATGAGCAGTTCTTC
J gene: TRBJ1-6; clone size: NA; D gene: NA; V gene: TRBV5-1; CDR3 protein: CASSLELGGEYSPLHF; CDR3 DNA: TGCGCCAGCAGCTTGGAACTGGGCGGCGAGTATTCACCCCTCCACTTT
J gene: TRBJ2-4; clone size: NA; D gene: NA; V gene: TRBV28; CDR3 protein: CASSLLGAKNIQYF; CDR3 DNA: TGTGCCAGCAGTTTATTGGGAGCCAAAAACATTCAGTACTTC
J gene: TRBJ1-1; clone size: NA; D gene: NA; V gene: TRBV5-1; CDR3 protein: CASSLWAGNMNTEAFF; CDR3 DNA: TGCGCCAGCAGCTTGTGGGCAGGCAACATGAACACTGAAGCTTTCTTT
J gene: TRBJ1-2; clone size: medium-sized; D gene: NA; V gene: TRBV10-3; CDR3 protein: CAISESQERSIYTF; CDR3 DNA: TGTGCCATCAGTGAGAGTCAGGAACGAAGTATTTACACCTTC
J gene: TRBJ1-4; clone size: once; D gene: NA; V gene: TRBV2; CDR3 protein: CASSDGTTEKLFF; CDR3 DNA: TGTGCCAGCAGTGATGGGACAACCGAAAAACTGTTTTTT
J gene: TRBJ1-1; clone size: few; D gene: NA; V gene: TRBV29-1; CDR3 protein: CSARGSYTEAFF; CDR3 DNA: TGCAGCGCCCGAGGCAGCTACACTGAAGCTTTCTTT
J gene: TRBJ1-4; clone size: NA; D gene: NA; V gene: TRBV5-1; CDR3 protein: CASSLGLQANEKLFF; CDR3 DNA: TGCGCCAGCAGCTTGGGGTTGCAGGCAAATGAAAAACTGTTTTTT
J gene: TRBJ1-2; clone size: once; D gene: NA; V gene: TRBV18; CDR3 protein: CASSPVEGGYTF; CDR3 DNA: TGTGCCAGCTCACCGGTGGAGGGTGGCTACACCTTC
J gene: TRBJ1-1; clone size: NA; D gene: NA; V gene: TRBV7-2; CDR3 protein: CASSFPWGTEAFF; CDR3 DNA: TGTGCCAGCAGCTTCCCCTGGGGGACTGAAGCTTTCTTT
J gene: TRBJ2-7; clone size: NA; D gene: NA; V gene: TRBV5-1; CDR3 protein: CASSPGRVRQTYEQYF; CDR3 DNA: TGCGCCAGCAGCCCCGGCCGGGTTCGACAAACCTACGAGCAGTACTTC